The TCR beta chain described here comes from a study of blood T cell repertoires in COVID-19. Whole-study context: COVID-19 samples, acute and convalescent, were from the United States, Italy and Spain. Nucleic acid was either cDNA or gDNA, and it came from T cells, B-cell-depleted T cells, or PBMCs.

Seattle-derived patients entered the study during active infection and were followed longitudinally. Produced via immunoSEQ multiplex PCR; TCRdb's table is partial and in-frame only. The data contain roughly 380,000 clones, around nine tenths of them singletons. This clone was counted a single time. Germline V CDR1 and CDR2: MNHEY, SMNVEV (reference sequence). The CDR3 loop spans 14 amino acids. V lost 5 bases and J 4 bases, leaving 12 bases between the germline ends. The chain combines TRBV27 with TRBJ1-5, with D possibly TRBD1 on 6 matching bases. The source of this sequence is a woman aged 40-49 years with COVID-19, enrolled during active disease. The sample taken for sequencing was peripheral blood. CDR3 sequence (DNA): TGTGCCAGCAGTGTGACAGGTTTTAATCAGCCCCAGCATTTT. Translating gives CASSVTGFNQPQHF.